The clone carrying this T cell receptor (beta chain) was detected only once. The sample is drawn from a study of blood T cell repertoires in COVID-19. Germline V gene data show CDR1 as MDHEN and CDR2 as SYDVKM. V lost 2 bases and J lost 0; bases outside the gene matches: 2. The CDR3 consists of 16 residues. Data came from immunoSEQ multiplex PCR; TCRdb stores just in-frame clones and leaves some out. Seen here are roughly 250,000 clones, 84% observed once, and the top ten hold roughly 8.6%. The J gene is TRBJ1-5, the V gene TRBV28; TRBD1 matches at 9 bases. The sequencing sample was made of peripheral blood. The source is a human donor in a cohort sampled during active COVID-19. This CDR3 is CASSLRGQGSNQPQHF. The CDR3 coding sequence is TGTGCCAGCAGTTTACGGGGACAGGGTAGCAATCAGCCCCAGCATTTT.